The 28 T cell receptor beta chains presented below share a single source sample, sequenced in a study of T cells in Graves' hyperthyroidism and ophthalmopathy. Template material for amplifying TCR beta CDR3 regions consisted of RNA transcripts. RT-PCR in the first round (using the HTBI primer set) targeted the TCR CDR3. MiXCR, run by TCRdb on the multiplex PCR reads, gives a single entry per CDR3 protein. The repertoire has 370,000 or so distinct CDR3 sequences, less than 20% of them found once; the top ten carry about 27%. Sequencing was carried out using blood. These receptors were taken from a woman aged 18 to 35 with Graves' hyperthyroidism that later progressed to Graves' ophthalmopathy.

This clonotype occurred a few times. V gene TRBV28 combines with J gene TRBJ1-1; 9 bases fit TRBD1. Germline lookup yields CDR1 MDHEN and CDR2 SYDVKM. Germline trimming cut 8 bases from V and 8 bases from J; bases unmatched to any gene: 18. The CDR3 length is 16 residues. Here the CDR3 reads CASQRVGGQGSQEAFF. The CDR3 nucleotides are TGTGCCAGCCAGCGTGTGGGGGGACAGGGTTCACAGGAAGCTTTCTTT.

This clonotype appeared a few times. This sequence joins TRBV24-1 and TRBJ2-7; 8 bases are a match to TRBD1. Germline-derived CDR1 and CDR2 are KGHDR and SFDVKD. This CDR3 spans 19 amino acids. Losses at the gene ends were 4 bases for V and 3 bases for J; bases not matched to a gene: 19. Written as DNA, the CDR3 is TGTGCCACCAGTGACCTAAGTCTCGACAGGGGTTCGGTTTTCTACGAGCAGTACTTC. Its protein is CATSDLSLDRGSVFYEQYF.

The table lists this clonotype with many counts. The V gene is TRBV6-2 or TRBV6-3, the J gene TRBJ2-7, with a tentative D call TRBD2 (5 bases). Trimming cost V 6 bases and J 5 bases, with 14 bases left between them. CDR1 is MNHEY and CDR2 is SVGEGT in the germline V gene. CDR3 length: 13 residues. The CDR3 reads CASSRPYGDEQYF. The CDR3 DNA reads TGTGCCAGCAGCCGTCCATACGGGGACGAGCAGTACTTC.

The V and J genes are TRBV5-1 and TRBJ2-5; TRBD1 aligns across 7 bases. This CDR3 contains 15 residues. The V segment lost 1 base and the J segment 2 bases; nucleotides outside the gene matches: 5. Germline V gives CDR1 SGHRS, CDR2 YFSETQ. The CDR3 loop reads CASSLPRQGQETQYF. In nucleotides, the CDR3 is TGCGCCAGCAGCTTGCCTCGACAGGGTCAAGAGACCCAGTACTTC.

This clonotype has a count of ten or more. The CDR3 is CASSFGGPGADTQYF. CDR3 coding DNA: TGTGCCAGCAGCTTTGGGGGGCCGGGTGCAGATACGCAGTATTTT. V and J are TRBV7-2 and TRBJ2-3, with D perhaps TRBD1 or TRBD2 (6 bases each). The germline gives CDR1 SGHTA, CDR2 FQGNSA. V lost 3 bases and J lost 4, with 14 bases in between. The CDR3 runs to 15 residues.

This clonotype was counted many times. The chain uses TRBV11-3 and TRBJ2-2; D unresolved. Germline V lookup: CDR1 SGHNT, CDR2 YENEEA. The V end was cut by 0 bases, the J end by 4 bases, with 3 bases between. This CDR3 comprises 13 residues. The CDR3 DNA reads as TGTGCCAGCAGCTTAGAGGGCACCGGGGAGCTGTTTTTT. Translation gives CASSLEGTGELFF. The full variable domain, with the rest looked up from reference TRBV11-3 and TRBJ2-2, is EAGVVQSPRYKIIEKKQPVAFWCNPISGHNTLYWYLQNLGQGPELLIRYENEEAVDDSQLPKDRFSAERLKGVDSTLKIQPAELGDSAVYLCASSLEGTGELFFGEGSRLTVL.

This clonotype was recorded at least ten times. V is TRBV28 and J is TRBJ2-1, with a weak D call TRBD2 (5 bases). The germline V gene has CDR1 MDHEN and CDR2 SYDVKM. The CDR3 spans 16 residues. V lost 3 bases and J 4 bases, leaving 16 bases between the germline ends. CDR3 DNA: TGTGCCAGCAGTTTGGTAGCGCACCCGATATACAATGAGCAGTTCTTC. It is translated as CASSLVAHPIYNEQFF.

This clonotype was counted at least ten times. The chain is built from TRBV5-6 and TRBJ2-5; D might be TRBD2 (5 bases). V was trimmed by 0 bases and J by 0 bases, leaving 9 bases between them. Germline V CDR1 and CDR2: SGHDT, YYEEEE. The CDR3 is made up of 15 amino acids. CDR3 sequence: CASSLGGWNQETQYF. The CDR3, as DNA: TGTGCCAGCAGCTTGGGAGGGTGGAACCAAGAGACCCAGTACTTC.

This clonotype came up many times. The gene calls are TRBV18 and TRBJ1-1; D is ambiguous. Germline loops: CDR1 KGHSH, CDR2 LQKENI. The germline V and J ends were trimmed by 2 bases and 4 bases, with 14 bases remaining between them. The CDR3 covers 15 residues. In DNA, the CDR3 is TGTGCCAGCTCACCAGTTTTTGGGGATTCCACTGAAGCTTTCTTT. Its protein product is CASSPVFGDSTEAFF. Together with reference TRBV18 and TRBJ1-1, the CDR3 gives the full variable domain: NAGVMQNPRHLVRRRGQEARLRCSPMKGHSHVYWYRQLPEEGLKFMVYLQKENIIDESGMPKERFSAEFPKEGPSILRIQQVVRGDSAAYFCASSPVFGDSTEAFFGQGTRLTVV.

The chain recombines TRBV7-9 with TRBJ2-1; TRBD2 matches 9 bases. From germline, CDR1 is SEHNR and CDR2 FQNEAQ (reference sequence). This CDR3 is 15 amino acids long. Trimming cost V 8 bases and J 10 bases; bases outside gene matches: 15. CDR3 in DNA: TGTGCCAGCCTTAAAGCGGGAGGAGGGCCTGGGGAGCAGTTCTTC. Its translation: CASLKAGGGPGEQFF. Variable domain in full (rest from reference TRBV7-9 and TRBJ2-1): DTGVSQNPRHKITKRGQNVTFRCDPISEHNRLYWYRQTLGQGPEFLTYFQNEAQLEKSRLLSDRFSAERPKGSFSTLEIQRTEQGDSAMYLCASLKAGGGPGEQFFGPGTRLTVL.

The rearrangement links TRBV4-1 to TRBJ2-1; D unresolved. The CDR3 consists of 13 residues. Trimming took 0 bases from V and 3 from J, leaving 3 bases between them. The germline CDR1 and CDR2 sequences are MGHRA and YSYEKL. The CDR3: CASSQEGYNEQFF. The CDR3 DNA reads as TGCGCCAGCAGCCAAGAGGGCTACAATGAGCAGTTCTTC.

This clonotype occurred many times. The chain recombines TRBV2 with TRBJ2-1, with 7 positions matching TRBD1. Unmatched junction bases numbered 8, after V lost 6 bases and J lost 9 bases. Germline CDR1 reads SNHLY; CDR2 reads FYNNEI. This CDR3 spans 13 amino acids. The CDR3 region is CASSSTGNSEQFF. In nucleotides, the CDR3 is TGTGCCAGCAGCTCGACAGGGAATAGTGAGCAGTTCTTC.

This clonotype showed up many times. The chain combines TRBV20-1 with TRBJ2-7; D possibly uses TRBD1 or TRBD2 (7 bases each). The germline V gene has CDR1 DFQATT and CDR2 SNEGSKA (reference sequence). The CDR3 is made up of 17 amino acids. V gave up 0 bases and J gave up 0 bases, with 18 bases separating them. CDR3 sequence: CSARDQGGAGGSYEQYF. The CDR3 DNA reads as TGCAGTGCTAGAGACCAGGGGGGGGCAGGGGGCTCCTACGAGCAGTACTTC.

This clonotype has at least ten counts. The chain couples TRBV6-1 to TRBJ1-1; D is perhaps TRBD1 (5 bases). Trimming cost V 5 bases and J 2 bases, with 21 bases left between them. Germline CDR1 is MNHNS and CDR2 is SASEGT. The length of the CDR3 is 17 residues. The CDR3 nucleotides are TGTGCCAGCAGTAACCGAGGATTGGGGGGAGGAAACACTGAAGCTTTCTTT. Protein sequence: CASSNRGLGGGNTEAFF.

V is TRBV24-1 and J is TRBJ2-3; 9 positions agree with TRBD1. This CDR3 is built from 15 residues. Trimming removed 9 bases from V and 4 bases from J; junction bases left unmatched: 10. Per the germline V gene, CDR1 is KGHDR and CDR2 is SFDVKD. This chain's CDR3 is CATSGTGYVADTQYF. The CDR3 DNA follows: TGTGCCACCTCCGGGACAGGGTACGTCGCAGATACGCAGTATTTT.

This chain connects TRBV6-5 to TRBJ2-1; 8 bases agree with TRBD2. From germline, CDR1 is MNHEY and CDR2 SVGAGI. V dropped 3 bases and J dropped 2; count of bases not matched to a gene: 0. The CDR3 has 14 residues. CDR3 DNA sequence: TGTGCCAGCAGTTATAGCGGGGCCTACAATGAGCAGTTCTTC. Residues: CASSYSGAYNEQFF.

Points on this clonotype: One end of the junction is discordant with germline, which a read error may explain. The CDR3 spells CASKDQDNRNTEAFF. The CDR3 nucleotides read TGTGCCAGTAAGGATCAAGACAACCGGAACACTGAAGCTTTCTTC. The V call is TRBV19, the J call TRBJ1-1; D not resolved. The germline gives CDR1 LNHDA, CDR2 SQIVND (reference sequence). The CDR3 is 15 residues long. The full variable domain, its missing parts supplied by reference TRBV19 and TRBJ1-1, is DGGITQSPKYLFRKEGQNVTLSCEQNLNHDAMYWYRQDPGQGLRLIYYSQIVNDFQKGDIAEGYSVSREKKESFPLTVTSAQKNPTAFYLCASKDQDNRNTEAFFGQGTRLTVV.

Points on this clonotype: An end of the junction differs from the germline gene, which may be a read error. The V call is TRBV5-4, the J call TRBJ2-7; perhaps TRBD1 as D (5 bases). Germline CDR1 SGHNT, CDR2 YYREEE (reference sequence). This CDR3 region has 13 residues. CDR3 in amino acids: CASSLAGAYEQCF. CDR3 nucleotides: TGTGCCAGCAGCTTAGCTGGGGCCTACGAGCAGTGCTTC.

The table lists this clonotype with many counts. The V gene is TRBV6-2 or TRBV6-3, the J gene TRBJ1-5, with 8 positions matching TRBD1. The junction had 8 bases not matched to a gene; V was cut back by 5 bases and J by 5 bases. Germline V gene lookup returns CDR1 MNHEY and CDR2 SVGEGT. The CDR3 spans 15 residues. For the CDR3, the DNA is TGTGCCAGCAGTAGGAATACAGGGGGGCATCAGCCCCAGCATTTT. It translates to CASSRNTGGHQPQHF.

This clonotype was seen repeatedly, ten times or more. DNA of the CDR3: TGTGCCAGCAGTCAACCAGGGAGATATGGCTACACCTTC. Translating gives CASSQPGRYGYTF. The chain employs TRBV12-3 or TRBV12-4 and TRBJ1-2; D might be TRBD1 (5 bases). V was trimmed by 5 bases and J by 5 bases, leaving 12 bases between them. This CDR3 has 13 amino acids.

This clonotype was counted many times. The V and J genes are TRBV6-6 and TRBJ2-1; D is unresolved. The germline gives CDR1 MNHNY, CDR2 SVGAGI (reference sequence). This CDR3 has 16 amino acids. V was clipped by 0 bases and J by 3 bases, with 12 bases between them. Written as DNA, the CDR3 is TGTGCCAGCAGTTACTCGATCGAGGATAACTACAATGAGCAGTTCTTC. It codes for CASSYSIEDNYNEQFF.

The chain has TRBV10-3 and TRBJ2-2; TRBD2 matches 13 bases. Unmatched junction bases numbered 7, after V lost 6 bases and J lost 0 bases. Germline-derived CDR1 and CDR2 are ENHRY and SYGVKD. This CDR3 has 18 amino acids. CDR3 sequence reads: CAIRERGLAGSNTGELFF. The CDR3 DNA is TGTGCCATCAGGGAACGGGGACTAGCGGGGTCGAACACCGGGGAGCTGTTTTTT.

This clonotype was seen repeatedly, ten times or more. The chain joins TRBV5-5 to TRBJ1-4; perhaps TRBD1 as D (6 bases). Per germline, CDR1 SGHKS and CDR2 YYEKEE (reference sequence). Trimming took off 4 bases at V and 5 bases at J, with 15 bases between the two ends. The CDR3 covers 15 residues. DNA for the CDR3: TGTGCCAGCAGCCCCTGGGACAAAAGAAATGAAAAACTGTTTTTT. Its translation is CASSPWDKRNEKLFF. Full variable domain (remainder filled in from reference TRBV5-5 and TRBJ1-4): DAGVTQSPTHLIKTRGQQVTLRCSPISGHKSVSWYQQVLGQGPQFIFQYYEKEERGRGNFPDRFSARQFPNYSSELNVNALLLGDSALYLCASSPWDKRNEKLFFGSGTQLSVL.

This clonotype occurred a few times. The chain joins TRBV7-2 to TRBJ2-2; D gene uncertain. CDR1 and CDR2 from the germline V gene are SGHTA and FQGNSA. The CDR3 covers 16 residues. V was cut by 2 bases and J by 0 bases, with 10 bases left in between. CDR3 sequence reads: CASSLFQNANTGELFF. The DNA of the CDR3 is TGTGCCAGCAGCTTATTCCAGAACGCGAACACCGGGGAGCTGTTTTTT.

There are many counts of this clonotype. The V and J genes are TRBV6-2 or TRBV6-3 and TRBJ2-2; D ambiguous. V gave up 8 bases and J gave up 1 base, with 2 bases separating them. Per germline, CDR1 MNHEY and CDR2 SVGEGT. The CDR3 consists of 11 residues. The CDR3, as DNA: TGTGCCAGCGGGAACACCGGGGAGCTGTTTTTT. Translation: CASGNTGELFF.

This clonotype has only a few counts. This chain uses TRBV10-3 with TRBJ2-2, with 10 bases matching TRBD1. Per the germline V gene, CDR1 is ENHRY and CDR2 is SYGVKD. The CDR3 length is 19 residues. The J segment lost 4 bases and the V segment lost 0 bases, leaving 11 bases of the junction unmatched. This chain's CDR3 is CAISESAEGTGAPTGELFF. Written as DNA, the CDR3 is TGTGCCATCAGTGAGTCAGCAGAAGGGACAGGGGCACCCACCGGGGAGCTGTTTTTT.

This clonotype was detected ten times or more. V usage is TRBV29-1 and J usage is TRBJ2-1; D ambiguous. Germline CDR1 and CDR2: SQVTM and ANQGSEA. This CDR3 contains 16 residues. V gave up 3 bases and J gave up 6 bases, with 21 bases separating them. CDR3 sequence: CSVEGSHGLRSNEQFF. CDR3 DNA sequence: TGCAGCGTTGAGGGGTCGCACGGTCTCAGAAGCAATGAGCAGTTCTTC.

V usage is TRBV20-1 and J usage is TRBJ1-5; D is unclear. V shed 0 bases and J shed 0 bases, with 15 bases lying between them. The CDR3 has 17 amino acids. Germline V gives CDR1 DFQATT, CDR2 SNEGSKA (reference sequence). CDR3 protein: CSARESPRSISNQPQHF. The CDR3 DNA sequence: TGCAGTGCTAGAGAATCCCCCCGGTCGATTAGCAATCAGCCCCAGCATTTT.